A selection of T cell receptor beta chains follows, all from one sample in a study of shared clonotypes between healthy human individuals. The repertoire was sequenced with immunoSEQ multiplex PCR; TCRdb's copy has only in-frame clones and lacks some. The data hold roughly 640,000 clones, with 97% observed a single time. Input material: naive CD4+ T cells sorted from blood. These receptors all come from a woman aged 30 to 39 in good health. The CDR3 runs from the conserved cysteine through the conserved F or W. A D gene is named only where the DNA matches it firmly. Only part of the rows carry a size: once, few, many, or a class if the clone is expanded.

V: TRBV5-1; J: TRBJ2-7; D: -; size: -; CDR3: CASSLDQLKAVEQYF; DNA: TGCGCCAGCAGCTTGGATCAATTGAAGGCGGTGGAGCAGTACTTC
V: TRBV11-1; J: TRBJ2-3; D: TRBD2; size: -; CDR3: CASRATSADTQYF; DNA: TGTGCCAGCAGAGCCACTAGCGCCGATACGCAGTATTTT
V: TRBV5-4; J: TRBJ2-2; D: -; size: -; CDR3: CASSPEGSATGELFF; DNA: TGTGCCAGCAGCCCGGAGGGGTCGGCCACCGGGGAGCTGTTTTTT
V: TRBV18; J: TRBJ2-2; D: -; size: -; CDR3: CASSPTDTGELFF; DNA: TGTGCCAGCTCACCGACAGACACCGGGGAGCTGTTTTTT
V: TRBV18; J: TRBJ2-5; D: -; size: -; CDR3: CASSPSPTYQETQYF; DNA: TGTGCCAGCTCACCTTCCCCTACGTACCAAGAGACCCAGTACTTC
V: TRBV28; J: TRBJ2-7; D: TRBD1; size: -; CDR3: CASSLGGTGREQYF; DNA: TGTGCCAGCAGTTTAGGTGGGACAGGGCGTGAGCAGTACTTC
V: TRBV19; J: TRBJ2-2; D: TRBD2; size: -; CDR3: CASSIQLAENTGELFF; DNA: TGTGCCAGTAGTATTCAACTAGCGGAGAACACCGGGGAGCTGTTTTTT
V: TRBV5-1; J: TRBJ2-7; D: -; size: -; CDR3: CASSLVVQGINEQYF; DNA: TGCGCCAGCAGCTTGGTGGTCCAGGGGATCAACGAGCAGTACTTC
V: TRBV7-9; J: TRBJ2-1; D: TRBD2; size: -; CDR3: CASSRGSGRTYNEQFF; DNA: TGTGCCAGCAGCCGGGGTAGCGGGAGGACCTACAATGAGCAGTTCTTC
V: TRBV2; J: TRBJ2-7; D: -; size: once; CDR3: CASRRSSYEQYF; DNA: TGTGCCAGCAGAAGGAGCTCCTACGAGCAGTACTTC
V: TRBV14; J: TRBJ2-2; D: -; size: -; CDR3: CASSQDFGTTGELFF; DNA: TGTGCCAGCAGCCAAGATTTCGGTACGACCGGGGAGCTGTTTTTT
V: TRBV6-1; J: TRBJ2-7; D: TRBD1; size: -; CDR3: CASSETWTGTIPYEQYF; DNA: TGTGCCAGCAGTGAAACTTGGACAGGGACCATACCTTACGAGCAGTACTTC
V: TRBV23-1; J: TRBJ2-4; D: -; size: once; CDR3: CASSQYGGRRRKNIQYF; DNA: TGCGCCAGCAGTCAATACGGGGGGCGACGGCGCAAAAACATTCAGTACTTC
V: TRBV5-4; J: TRBJ1-2; D: TRBD1; size: -; CDR3: CASSLTGQGIYGYTF; DNA: TGTGCCAGCAGCTTGACAGGACAGGGGATCTATGGCTACACCTTC
V: TRBV6-1; J: TRBJ2-4; D: -; size: -; CDR3: CASRAGGQAKNIQYF; DNA: TGTGCCAGCAGGGCCGGGGGCCAGGCCAAAAACATTCAGTACTTC
V: TRBV7-8; J: TRBJ2-7; D: -; size: -; CDR3: CASSTTDPTEAYEQYF; DNA: TGTGCCAGCAGCACAACCGACCCCACGGAGGCCTACGAGCAGTACTTC
V: TRBV6-1; J: TRBJ2-7; D: -; size: -; CDR3: CASSEMGGFREQYF; DNA: TGTGCCAGCAGTGAAATGGGGGGATTTCGGGAGCAGTACTTC
V: TRBV28; J: TRBJ1-1; D: TRBD1; size: -; CDR3: CASSEHNQGQGHEAFF; DNA: TGTGCCAGCAGTGAACACAACCAGGGACAGGGTCATGAAGCTTTCTTT
V: TRBV9; J: TRBJ1-3; D: TRBD1; size: -; CDR3: CASSESGRDRADSGNTIYF; DNA: TGTGCCAGCAGCGAGAGTGGACGGGACAGGGCCGACTCTGGAAACACCATATATTTT